This TCR beta chain came from a study of blood T cell repertoires in COVID-19. Study overall: PBMCs, B-cell-depleted T cells, or T cells were the source of the cDNA or gDNA that made up the material.

The data were produced by immunoSEQ multiplex PCR, yet TCRdb's version contains in-frame clones alone and is incomplete. The data show about 300,000 clones, 80% to 90% seen once. Sequencing was performed on peripheral blood. This sequence originates from a woman aged 40 to 55 who had recovered from COVID-19.

CDR3 in amino acids: CASSPRGRETQYF. In DNA, the CDR3 is TGTGCCAGCAGTCCTCGGGGGAGGGAGACCCAGTACTTC. The gene calls are TRBV13 and TRBJ2-5; tentative D call: TRBD2 (6 bases). The CDR3 totals 13 residues. V was pared by 6 bases and J by 5 bases, with 13 bases between. Per the germline V gene, CDR1 is PRHDT and CDR2 is FYEKMQ (reference sequence).